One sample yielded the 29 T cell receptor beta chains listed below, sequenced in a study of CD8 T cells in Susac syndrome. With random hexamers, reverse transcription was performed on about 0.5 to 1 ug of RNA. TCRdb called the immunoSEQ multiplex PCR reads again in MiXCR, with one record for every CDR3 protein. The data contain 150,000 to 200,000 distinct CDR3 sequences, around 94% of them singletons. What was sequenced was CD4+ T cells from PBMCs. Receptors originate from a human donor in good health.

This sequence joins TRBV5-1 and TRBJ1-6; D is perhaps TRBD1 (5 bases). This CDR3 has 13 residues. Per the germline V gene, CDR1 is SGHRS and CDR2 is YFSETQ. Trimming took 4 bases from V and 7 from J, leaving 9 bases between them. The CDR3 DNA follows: TGCGCCAGCAGCAGGGGCGAGAATTCACCCCTCCACTTT. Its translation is CASSRGENSPLHF.

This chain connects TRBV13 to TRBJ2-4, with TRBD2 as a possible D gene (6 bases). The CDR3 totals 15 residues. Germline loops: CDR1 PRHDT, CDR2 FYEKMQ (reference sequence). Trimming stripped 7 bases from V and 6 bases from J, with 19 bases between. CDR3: CASTIWGTGGNIQYF. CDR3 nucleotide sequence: TGTGCCAGCACCATATGGGGGACTGGGGGAAACATTCAGTACTTC.

Written as DNA, the CDR3 is TGCAGTGCTGGGGACAGGGGGGACGGAAGTTCACCCCTCCACTTT. Amino acids: CSAGDRGDGSSPLHF. The rearrangement joins TRBV20-1 to TRBJ1-6; 11 nucleotides match TRBD1. Trimming took 5 bases from V and 9 from J; bases not matched to a gene: 9. The CDR3 contains 15 residues. From germline, CDR1 is DFQATT and CDR2 SNEGSKA (reference sequence).

CDR3 in DNA: TGTGCCAGCAGTTACCGGGACGGCACAGATACGCAGTATTTT. Translation gives CASSYRDGTDTQYF. V usage is TRBV6-2 or TRBV6-3 and J usage is TRBJ2-3; either TRBD1 or TRBD2 may supply D (5 bases each). Per the germline V gene, CDR1 is MNHEY and CDR2 is SVGEGT. The V end was cut by 2 bases, the J end by 1 base, with 7 bases between. The CDR3 has 14 residues.

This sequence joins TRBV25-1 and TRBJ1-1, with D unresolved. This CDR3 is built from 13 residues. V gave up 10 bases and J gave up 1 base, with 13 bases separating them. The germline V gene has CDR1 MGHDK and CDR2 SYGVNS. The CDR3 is CATKVPGNTEAFF. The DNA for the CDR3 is TGTGCCACCAAGGTTCCGGGGAACACTGAAGCTTTCTTT.

CDR3 in amino acids: CASSLERSTDTQHF. CDR3 sequence (DNA): TGCGCCAGCAGCTTGGAGCGGAGTACAGATACGCAGCATTTT. The chain joins TRBV5-1 to TRBJ2-3; D not certain. The J call may be in error: the DNA end matches TRBJ1-5 better. Germline CDR1 SGHRS, CDR2 YFSETQ. This CDR3 region has 14 residues.

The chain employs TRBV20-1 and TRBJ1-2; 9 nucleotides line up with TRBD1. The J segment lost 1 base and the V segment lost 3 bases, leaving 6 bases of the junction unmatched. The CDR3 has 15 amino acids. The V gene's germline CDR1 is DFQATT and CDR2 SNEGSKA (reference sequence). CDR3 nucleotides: TGCAGTGCTAGGACAGGGGGGACCTTTAACTATGGCTACACCTTC. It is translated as CSARTGGTFNYGYTF.

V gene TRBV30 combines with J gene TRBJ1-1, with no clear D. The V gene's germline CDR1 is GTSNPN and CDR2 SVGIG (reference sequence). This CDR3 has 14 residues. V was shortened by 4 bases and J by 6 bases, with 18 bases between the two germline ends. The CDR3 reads CAWTPLNGWAEAFF. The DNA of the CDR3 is TGTGCCTGGACCCCACTGAACGGGTGGGCTGAAGCTTTCTTT.

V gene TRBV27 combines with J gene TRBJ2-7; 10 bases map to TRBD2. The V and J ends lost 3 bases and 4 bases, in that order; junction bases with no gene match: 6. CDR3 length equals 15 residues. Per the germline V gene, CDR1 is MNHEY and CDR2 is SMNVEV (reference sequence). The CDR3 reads CASSLSGGAAYEQYF. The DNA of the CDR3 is TGTGCCAGCAGTTTGAGCGGGGGGGCGGCTTACGAGCAGTACTTC.

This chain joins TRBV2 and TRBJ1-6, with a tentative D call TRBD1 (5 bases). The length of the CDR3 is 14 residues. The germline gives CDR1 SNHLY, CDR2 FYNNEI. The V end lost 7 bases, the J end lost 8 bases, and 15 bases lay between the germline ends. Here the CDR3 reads CASMPRVVDSPLHF. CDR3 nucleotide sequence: TGTGCCAGCATGCCCAGGGTAGTGGATTCACCCCTCCACTTT.

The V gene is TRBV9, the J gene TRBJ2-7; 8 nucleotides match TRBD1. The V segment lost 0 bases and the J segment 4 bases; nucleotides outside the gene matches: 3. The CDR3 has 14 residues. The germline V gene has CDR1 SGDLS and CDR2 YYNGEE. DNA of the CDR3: TGTGCCAGCAGCGTAGATCAGGGGGCATACGAGCAGTACTTC. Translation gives CASSVDQGAYEQYF. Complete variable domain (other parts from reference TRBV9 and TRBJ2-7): DSGVTQTPKHLITATGQRVTLRCSPRSGDLSVYWYQQSLDQGLQFLIQYYNGEERAKGNILERFSAQQFPDLHSELNLSSLELGDSALYFCASSVDQGAYEQYFGPGTRLTVT.

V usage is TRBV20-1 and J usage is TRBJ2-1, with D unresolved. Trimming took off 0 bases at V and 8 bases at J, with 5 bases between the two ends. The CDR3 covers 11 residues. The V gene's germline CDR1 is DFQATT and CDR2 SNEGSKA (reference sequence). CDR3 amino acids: CSARETDEQFF. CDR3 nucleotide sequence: TGCAGTGCTAGAGAGACCGATGAGCAGTTCTTC.

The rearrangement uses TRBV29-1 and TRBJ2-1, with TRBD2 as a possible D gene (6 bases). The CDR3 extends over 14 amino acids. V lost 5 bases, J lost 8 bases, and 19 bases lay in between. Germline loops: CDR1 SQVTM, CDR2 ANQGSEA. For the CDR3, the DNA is TGCAGCGTTCTGGGCGGGGATATCAGGGATGAGCAGTTCTTC. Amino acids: CSVLGGDIRDEQFF.

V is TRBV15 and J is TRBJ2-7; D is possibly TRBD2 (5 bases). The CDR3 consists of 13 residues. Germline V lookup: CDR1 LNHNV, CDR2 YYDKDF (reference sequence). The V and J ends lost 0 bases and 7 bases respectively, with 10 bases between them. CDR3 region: CATSRDLAGEQYF. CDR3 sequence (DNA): TGTGCCACCAGCAGAGATCTAGCCGGGGAGCAGTACTTC.

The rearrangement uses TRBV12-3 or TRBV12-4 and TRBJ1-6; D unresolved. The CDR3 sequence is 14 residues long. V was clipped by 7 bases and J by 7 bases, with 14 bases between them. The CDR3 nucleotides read TGTGCCAGCACCCCAGGACGCGGGAATTCACCCCTCCACTTT. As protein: CASTPGRGNSPLHF.

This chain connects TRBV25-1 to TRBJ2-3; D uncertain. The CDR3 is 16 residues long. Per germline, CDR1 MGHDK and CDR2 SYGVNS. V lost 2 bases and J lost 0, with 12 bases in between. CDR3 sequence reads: CASSEARVASTDTQYF. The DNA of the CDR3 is TGTGCCAGCAGTGAAGCCCGGGTGGCTAGCACAGATACGCAGTATTTT.

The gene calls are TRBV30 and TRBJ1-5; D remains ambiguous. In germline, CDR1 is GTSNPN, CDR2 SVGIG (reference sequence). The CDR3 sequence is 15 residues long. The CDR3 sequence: CAYRIGDYSNQPQHF. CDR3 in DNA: TGTGCATATAGGATAGGCGACTATAGCAATCAGCCCCAGCATTTT.

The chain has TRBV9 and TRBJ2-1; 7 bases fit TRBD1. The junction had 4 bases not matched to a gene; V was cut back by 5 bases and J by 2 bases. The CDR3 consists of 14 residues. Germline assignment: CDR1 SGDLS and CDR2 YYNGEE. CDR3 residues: CASSRGQTYNEQFF. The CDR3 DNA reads TGTGCCAGCAGTAGGGGACAGACCTACAATGAGCAGTTCTTC.

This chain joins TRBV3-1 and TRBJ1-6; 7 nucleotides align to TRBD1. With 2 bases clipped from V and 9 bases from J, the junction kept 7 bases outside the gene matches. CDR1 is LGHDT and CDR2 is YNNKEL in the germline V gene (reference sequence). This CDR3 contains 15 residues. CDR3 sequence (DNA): TGTGCCAGCAGCCAATCAGACAGGGATGGTTCACCCCTCCACTTT. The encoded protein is CASSQSDRDGSPLHF.

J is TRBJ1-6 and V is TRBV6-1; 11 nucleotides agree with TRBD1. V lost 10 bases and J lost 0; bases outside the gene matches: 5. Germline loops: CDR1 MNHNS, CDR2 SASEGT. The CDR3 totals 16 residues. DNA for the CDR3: TGTGCCACCCTCGGGACAGGGGGCTCCTATAATTCACCCCTCCACTTT. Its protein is CATLGTGGSYNSPLHF.

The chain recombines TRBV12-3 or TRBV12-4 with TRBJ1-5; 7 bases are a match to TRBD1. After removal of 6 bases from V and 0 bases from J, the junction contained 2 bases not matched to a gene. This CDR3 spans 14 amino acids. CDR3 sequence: CASSYRGSNQPQHF. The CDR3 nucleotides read TGTGCCAGCAGCTACAGGGGTAGCAATCAGCCCCAGCATTTT.

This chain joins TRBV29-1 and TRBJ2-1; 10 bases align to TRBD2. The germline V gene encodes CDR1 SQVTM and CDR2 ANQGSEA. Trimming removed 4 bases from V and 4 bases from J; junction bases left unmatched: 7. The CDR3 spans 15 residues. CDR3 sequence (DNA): TGCAGCGTTGGCCTTACTAGCGGGGCTTACAATGAGCAGTTCTTC. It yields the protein CSVGLTSGAYNEQFF.

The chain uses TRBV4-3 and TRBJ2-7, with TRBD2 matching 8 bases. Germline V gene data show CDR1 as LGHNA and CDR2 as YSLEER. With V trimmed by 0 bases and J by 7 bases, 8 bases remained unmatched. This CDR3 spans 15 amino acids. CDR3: CASSQETGGPWEQYF. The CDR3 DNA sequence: TGCGCCAGCAGCCAAGAAACGGGGGGGCCATGGGAGCAGTACTTC.

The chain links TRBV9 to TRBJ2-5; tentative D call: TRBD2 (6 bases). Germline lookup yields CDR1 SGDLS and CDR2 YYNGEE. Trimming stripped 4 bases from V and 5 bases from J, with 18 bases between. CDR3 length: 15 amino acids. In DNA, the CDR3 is TGTGCCAGCAGCTCCGAGGGTAGGGGAGGCGAGACCCAGTACTTC. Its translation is CASSSEGRGGETQYF.

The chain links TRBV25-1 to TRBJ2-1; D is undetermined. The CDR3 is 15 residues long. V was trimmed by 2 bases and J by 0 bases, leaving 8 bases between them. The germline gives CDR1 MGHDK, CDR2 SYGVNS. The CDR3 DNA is TGTGCCAGCAGTGAAGCCAGAGGCTCCTACAATGAGCAGTTCTTC. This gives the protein CASSEARGSYNEQFF.

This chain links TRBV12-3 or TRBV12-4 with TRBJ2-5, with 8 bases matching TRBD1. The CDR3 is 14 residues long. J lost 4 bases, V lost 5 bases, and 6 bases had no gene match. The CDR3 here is CASSPDRDGETQYF. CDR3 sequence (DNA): TGTGCCAGCAGTCCGGACAGGGACGGAGAGACCCAGTACTTC.

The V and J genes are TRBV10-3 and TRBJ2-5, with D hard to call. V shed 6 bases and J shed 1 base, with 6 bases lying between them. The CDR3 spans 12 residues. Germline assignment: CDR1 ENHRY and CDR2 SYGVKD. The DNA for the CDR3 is TGTGCCATCAGCGCAGTCCAAGAGACCCAGTACTTC. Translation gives CAISAVQETQYF.

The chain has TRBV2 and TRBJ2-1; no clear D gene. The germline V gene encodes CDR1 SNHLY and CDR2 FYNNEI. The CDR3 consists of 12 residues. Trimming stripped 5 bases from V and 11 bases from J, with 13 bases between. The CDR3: CASSRERYQQFF. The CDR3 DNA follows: TGTGCCAGCAGTCGAGAGCGCTATCAGCAGTTCTTC.

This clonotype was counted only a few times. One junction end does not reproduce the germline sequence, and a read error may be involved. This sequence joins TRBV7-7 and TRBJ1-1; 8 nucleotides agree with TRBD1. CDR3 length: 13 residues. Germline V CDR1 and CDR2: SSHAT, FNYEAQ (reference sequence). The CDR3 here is CASSAGGGTEAFF. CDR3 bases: TGTGCTAGCAGTGCAGGGGGCGGCACTGAAGCTTTCTTT.